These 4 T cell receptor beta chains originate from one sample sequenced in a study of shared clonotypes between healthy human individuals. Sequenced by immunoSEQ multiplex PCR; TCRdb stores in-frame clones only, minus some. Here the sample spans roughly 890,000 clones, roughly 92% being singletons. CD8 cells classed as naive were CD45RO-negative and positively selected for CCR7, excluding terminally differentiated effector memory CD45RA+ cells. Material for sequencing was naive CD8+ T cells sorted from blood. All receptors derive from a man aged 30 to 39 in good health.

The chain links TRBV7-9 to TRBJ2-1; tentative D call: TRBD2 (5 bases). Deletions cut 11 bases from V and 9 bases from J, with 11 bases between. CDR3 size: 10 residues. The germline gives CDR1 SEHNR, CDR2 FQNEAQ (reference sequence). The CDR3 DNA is TGTGCCCACAGCGGTGGTGAGCAGTTCTTC. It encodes CAHSGGEQFF. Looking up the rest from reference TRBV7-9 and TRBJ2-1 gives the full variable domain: DTGVSQNPRHKITKRGQNVTFRCDPISEHNRLYWYRQTLGQGPEFLTYFQNEAQLEKSRLLSDRFSAERPKGSFSTLEIQRTEQGDSAMYLCAHSGGEQFFGPGTRLTVL.

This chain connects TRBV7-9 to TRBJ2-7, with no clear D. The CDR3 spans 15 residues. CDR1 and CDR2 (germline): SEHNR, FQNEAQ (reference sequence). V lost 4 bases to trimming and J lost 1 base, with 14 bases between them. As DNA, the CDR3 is TGTGCCAGCAGCTCCCGGGTCATAAAGTCCTACGAGCAGTACTTC. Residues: CASSSRVIKSYEQYF.

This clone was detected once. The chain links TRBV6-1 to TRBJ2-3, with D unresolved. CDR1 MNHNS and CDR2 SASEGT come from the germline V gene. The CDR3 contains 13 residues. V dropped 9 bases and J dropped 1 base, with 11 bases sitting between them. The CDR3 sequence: CARTGFRTDTQYF. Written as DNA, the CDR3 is TGTGCCAGAACCGGGTTCCGCACAGATACGCAGTATTTT.

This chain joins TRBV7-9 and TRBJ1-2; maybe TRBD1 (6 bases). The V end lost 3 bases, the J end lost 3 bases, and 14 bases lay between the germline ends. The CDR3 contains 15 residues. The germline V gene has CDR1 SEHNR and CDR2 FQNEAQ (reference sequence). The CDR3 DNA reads TGTGCCAGCAGCTTCCGGGGGCGTTTCGACTATGGCTACACCTTC. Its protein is CASSFRGRFDYGYTF.